Sequencing of this TCR beta chain was carried out in a study of CD8+ T cells in alopecia areata (dated by TCRdb to the late 2010s). For context, the study as a whole: Skin from C3H/HeJ donors with spontaneous alopecia (about 6-13 months old) was grafted onto female C3H/HeJ recipients that were roughly 7-11 weeks old. High-throughput TCRbeta sequencing was used to examine T cell clonal expansion in alopecia areata in both the C3H/HeJ mouse model and human patients. On the human side, TCRbeta sequencing was run on scalp tissue and on sorted CD4+ and CD8+ peripheral blood T cells from healthy controls and from alopecia areata patients with either patchy or totalis/universalis disease. Scalp clonality was compared among normal scalp (n=4), patchy alopecia areata scalp (n=8), and alopecia totalis/universalis scalp (n=8). RNA was obtained with the PAXgene miRNA kit for fixed scalp, the miRNeasy kit for PBMCs, and the RNeasy kit for mouse skin. TCRbeta CDR3 regions were amplified by immunoSEQ multiplex PCR using 35 Vbeta forward and 13 Jbeta reverse primers. Study-wide conclusions, independent of this receptor: Compared with normal scalp, lesional scalp had higher clonality and more expanded CD8+ clones, particularly in alopecia totalis/universalis, a pattern that suggests antigenic drive. TCR sequences shared between patients were less clear than in mice, possibly partly because of HLA diversity in the patient population. Scalp TCR repertoire analysis is complicated because resident alphabeta T cells in normal human skin are also sequenced, whereas mouse skin is dominated by gammadelta T cells.

This clone showed up just a few times. Its recognized antigen is unknown. Here, both gene names and germline sequences come from the mouse. Receptor amplification or capture employed the immunoSEQ multiplex PCR assay. To provide template for TCR sequencing, every sample had RNA extracted and reverse transcribed into cDNA. SuperScript III was used to make first-strand cDNA, primed with a 2:1 mix of oligo-dT and random hexamers. A synthetic immune receptor repertoire was used to assess amplification bias, and residual bias was removed computationally. Sequencing of the libraries was done on Illumina HiSeq with 60 bp reads that cover the CDR3, reading from J toward V. For the original study's pipeline: Raw reads were preprocessed to remove errors, and CDR3 was defined by IMGT conventions from the conserved cysteine to phenylalanine. Clonality was calculated as 1 minus Shannon entropy normalized by log2 of the number of productive unique TCRs. Whether scalp clones were CD4 or CD8 was inferred by matching scalp TCRbeta sequences against CD4 and CD8 repertoires sorted from blood. TCRdb obtained this table from immuneACCESS and retained in-frame rearrangements with V and J assigned. These tables miss some clones; where compared with another copy, unresolved V genes account for less than half of the shortfall, and the remainder is unexplained. V, J and clone size reflect that table, while D and trimming were determined from the DNA. The table notes around 290,000 clones here, none of them singletons. The top ten hold 0.9% to 1.5% of the sample.

Pooled mouse cutaneous lymph node cells were stained for CD4, CD8alpha, NKG2D, NKG2ACE and other markers, then sorted on a BD Influx. Sequencing was performed on CD4+ T cells sorted from a lymph node. This TCR was sampled from a C3H/HeJ mouse with alopecia areata. Mice in this strain carry MHC haplotype H2-k.

Partial CDR3 DNA: TGTGCCAGCAGTGCCCAGGGGGACTCCTAT. Its protein product is CASSAQGDSY. The full CDR3 is CASSAQGDSYEQYF. The sequence joins TRBV13-3 to TRBJ2-7; TRBD1 agrees with 7 junctional bases. The read is 4 residues too short to cover the CDR3 end, so that end is filled in from the germline J gene. The germline V end is reduced by 3 bases and the J end by 0 bases; junction bases left unmatched: 3. The CDR3 goes from the cysteine to the phenylalanine over 14 residues. Only the CDR3 bases that were read are kept: 30 of them, in frame from base 1. CDR1 and CDR2 are drawn from the germline V gene: NNHDY, SYVADS.